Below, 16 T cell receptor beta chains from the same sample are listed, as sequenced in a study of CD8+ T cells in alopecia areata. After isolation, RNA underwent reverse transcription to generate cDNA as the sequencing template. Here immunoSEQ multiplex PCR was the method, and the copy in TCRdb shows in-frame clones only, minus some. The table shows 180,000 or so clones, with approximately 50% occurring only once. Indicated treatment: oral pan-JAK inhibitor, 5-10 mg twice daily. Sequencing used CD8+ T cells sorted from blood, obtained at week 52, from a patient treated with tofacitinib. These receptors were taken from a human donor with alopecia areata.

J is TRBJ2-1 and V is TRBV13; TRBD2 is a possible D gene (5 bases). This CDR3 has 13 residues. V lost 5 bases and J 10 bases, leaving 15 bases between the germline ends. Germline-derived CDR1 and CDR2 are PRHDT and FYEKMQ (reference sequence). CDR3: CASSRGPPAEQFF. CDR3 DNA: TGTGCCAGCAGCAGAGGGCCCCCCGCGGAGCAGTTCTTC.

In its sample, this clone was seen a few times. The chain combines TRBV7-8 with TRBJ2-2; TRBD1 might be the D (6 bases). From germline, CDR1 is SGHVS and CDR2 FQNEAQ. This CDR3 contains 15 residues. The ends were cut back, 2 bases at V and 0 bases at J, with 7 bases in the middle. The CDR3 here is CASSLRTANTGELFF. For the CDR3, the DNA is TGTGCCAGCAGCTTAAGGACAGCGAACACCGGGGAGCTGTTTTTT.

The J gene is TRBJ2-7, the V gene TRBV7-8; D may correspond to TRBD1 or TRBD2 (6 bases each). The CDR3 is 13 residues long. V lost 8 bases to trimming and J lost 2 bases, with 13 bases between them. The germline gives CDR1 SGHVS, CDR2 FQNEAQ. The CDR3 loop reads CASGGTTTYEQYF. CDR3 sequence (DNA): TGTGCCAGCGGAGGGACAACGACCTACGAGCAGTACTTC.

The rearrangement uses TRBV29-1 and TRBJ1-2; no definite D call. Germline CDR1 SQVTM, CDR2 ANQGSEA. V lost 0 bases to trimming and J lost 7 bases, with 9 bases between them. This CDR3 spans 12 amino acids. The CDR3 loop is CSVEDLLGGYTF. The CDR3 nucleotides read TGCAGCGTTGAAGATCTTCTGGGTGGCTACACCTTC. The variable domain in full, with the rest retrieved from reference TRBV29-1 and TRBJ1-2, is SAVISQKPSRDICQRGTSLTIQCQVDSQVTMMFWYRQQPGQSLTLIATANQGSEATYESGFVIDKFPISRPNLTFSTLTVSNMSPEDSSIYLCSVEDLLGGYTFGSGTRLTVV.

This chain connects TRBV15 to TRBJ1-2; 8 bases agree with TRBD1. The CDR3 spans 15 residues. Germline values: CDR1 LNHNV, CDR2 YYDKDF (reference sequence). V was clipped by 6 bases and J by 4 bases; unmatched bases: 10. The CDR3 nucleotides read TGTGCCACCAGTACGGACAGGGTAGGAGGCTATGGCTACACCTTC. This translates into CATSTDRVGGYGYTF.

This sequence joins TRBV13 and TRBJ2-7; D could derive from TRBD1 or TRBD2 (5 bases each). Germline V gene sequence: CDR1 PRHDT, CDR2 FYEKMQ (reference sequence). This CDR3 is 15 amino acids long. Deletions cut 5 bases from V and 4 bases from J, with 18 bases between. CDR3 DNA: TGTGCCAGCAGCCCCCCAGCGGCAGGGACGTACGAGCAGTACTTC. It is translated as CASSPPAAGTYEQYF.

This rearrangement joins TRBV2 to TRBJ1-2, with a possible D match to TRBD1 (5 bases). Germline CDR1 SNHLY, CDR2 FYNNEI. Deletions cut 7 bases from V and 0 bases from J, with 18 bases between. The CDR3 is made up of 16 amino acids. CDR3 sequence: CASTYRGVKANYGYTF. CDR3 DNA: TGTGCCAGCACGTACCGAGGGGTGAAAGCTAACTATGGCTACACCTTC.

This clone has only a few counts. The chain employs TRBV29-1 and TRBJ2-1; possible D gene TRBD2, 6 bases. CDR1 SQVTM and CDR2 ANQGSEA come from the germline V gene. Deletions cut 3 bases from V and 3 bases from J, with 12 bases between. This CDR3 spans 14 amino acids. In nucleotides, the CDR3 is TGCAGCGTTGAGGAGGGATCTAACTACAATGAGCAGTTCTTC. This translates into CSVEEGSNYNEQFF.

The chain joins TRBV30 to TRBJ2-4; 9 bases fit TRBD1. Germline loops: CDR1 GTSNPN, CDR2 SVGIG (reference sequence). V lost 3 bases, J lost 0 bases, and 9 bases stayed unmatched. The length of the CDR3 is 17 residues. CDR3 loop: CAWRGLRTGVAKNIQYF. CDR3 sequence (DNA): TGTGCCTGGAGGGGACTTAGGACAGGGGTAGCCAAAAACATTCAGTACTTC.

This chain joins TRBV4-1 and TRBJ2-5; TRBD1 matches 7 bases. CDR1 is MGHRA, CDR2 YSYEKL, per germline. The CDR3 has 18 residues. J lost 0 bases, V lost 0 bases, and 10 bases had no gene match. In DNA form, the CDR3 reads TGCGCCAGCAGCCAAGATCCGGGGACAGAGACCTACCAAGAGACCCAGTACTTC. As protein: CASSQDPGTETYQETQYF.

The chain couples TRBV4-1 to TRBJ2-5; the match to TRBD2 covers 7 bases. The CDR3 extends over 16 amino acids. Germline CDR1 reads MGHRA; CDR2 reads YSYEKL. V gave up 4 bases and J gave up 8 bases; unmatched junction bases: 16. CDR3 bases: TGCGCCAGCAGCCGAGCCCGGGACTACCTCGTCGGAACCCAGTACTTC. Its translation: CASSRARDYLVGTQYF.

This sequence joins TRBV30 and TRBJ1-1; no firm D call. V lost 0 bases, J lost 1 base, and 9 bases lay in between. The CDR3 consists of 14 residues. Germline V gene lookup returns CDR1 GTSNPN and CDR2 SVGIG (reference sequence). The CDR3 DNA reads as TGTGCCTGGAGTGTAGAGGGTTGGAACACTGAAGCTTTCTTT. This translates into CAWSVEGWNTEAFF.

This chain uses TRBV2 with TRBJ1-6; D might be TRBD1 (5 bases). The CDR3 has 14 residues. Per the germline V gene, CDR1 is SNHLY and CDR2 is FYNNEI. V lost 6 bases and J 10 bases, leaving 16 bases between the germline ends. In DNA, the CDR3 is TGTGCCAGCAGGACGGCCAGGGAGGGATCACCCCTCCACTTT. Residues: CASRTAREGSPLHF.

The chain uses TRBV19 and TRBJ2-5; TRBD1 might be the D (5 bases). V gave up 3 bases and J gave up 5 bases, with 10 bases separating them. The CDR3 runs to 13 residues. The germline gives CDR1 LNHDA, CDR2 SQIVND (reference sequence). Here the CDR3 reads CASSMGRRETQYF. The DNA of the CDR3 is TGTGCCAGTAGTATGGGGCGGCGGGAGACCCAGTACTTC.

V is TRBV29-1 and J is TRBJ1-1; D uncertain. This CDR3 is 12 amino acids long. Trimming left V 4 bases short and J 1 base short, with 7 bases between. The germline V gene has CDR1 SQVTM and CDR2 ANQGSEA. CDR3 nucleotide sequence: TGCAGCGTTGCTTGGGCGAACACTGAAGCTTTCTTT. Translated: CSVAWANTEAFF.

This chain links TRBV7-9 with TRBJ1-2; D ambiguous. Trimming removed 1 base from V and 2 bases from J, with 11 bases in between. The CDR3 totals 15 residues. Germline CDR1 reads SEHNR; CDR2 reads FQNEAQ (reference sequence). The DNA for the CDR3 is TGTGCCAGCAGCTTAGGGCGACCGGGAAACTATGGCTACACCTTC. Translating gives CASSLGRPGNYGYTF.